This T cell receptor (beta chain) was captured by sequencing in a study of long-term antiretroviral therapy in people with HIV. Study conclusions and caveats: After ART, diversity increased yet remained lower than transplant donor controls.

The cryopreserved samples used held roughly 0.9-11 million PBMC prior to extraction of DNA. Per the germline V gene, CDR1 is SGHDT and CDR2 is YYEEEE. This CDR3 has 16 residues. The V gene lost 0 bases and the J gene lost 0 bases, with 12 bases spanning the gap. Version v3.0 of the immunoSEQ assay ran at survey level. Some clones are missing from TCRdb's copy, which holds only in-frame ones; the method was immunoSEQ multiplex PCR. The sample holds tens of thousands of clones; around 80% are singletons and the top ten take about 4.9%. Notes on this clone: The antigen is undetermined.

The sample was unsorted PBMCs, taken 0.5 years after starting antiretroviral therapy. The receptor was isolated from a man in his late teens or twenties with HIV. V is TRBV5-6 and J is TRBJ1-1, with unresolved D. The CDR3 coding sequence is TGTGCCAGCAGCTTGGCTCCCGACGTCTTGAACACTGAAGCTTTCTTT. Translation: CASSLAPDVLNTEAFF.